This T cell receptor beta chain derives from a study of CD8 T cells in ankylosing spondylitis (dated by TCRdb to 2016 to 2017). Regarding the study in general: To find TCR variants linked to disease, the study profiled T cell receptor beta repertoires in ankylosing spondylitis patients and healthy donors. Peripheral blood samples were taken, and synovial fluid was additionally collected from ankylosing spondylitis patients. The whole study cohort included over a hundred healthy donors and 20 to 30 ankylosing spondylitis patients. General findings and caveats noted by the study authors: The disease-linked clones were reported to be significantly enriched in matched synovial fluid samples from ankylosing spondylitis patients. Some motif variants were previously reported in synovial fluid and blood of reactive arthritis patients, suggesting common disease-initiation mechanisms. In peripheral blood, the disease-linked clones were found at relatively low frequencies and had a CD8+ phenotype. Blood from ankylosing spondylitis patients appeared to be characterized by a TCR beta motif made up of seven or eight highly homologous amino acid variants.

The germline V gene gives CDR1 as LGHNA and CDR2 as YSLEER. Between the V and J ends, shortened by 0 bases and 3 bases respectively, the junction contains 6 bases. CDR3 length: 13 amino acids, cysteine to phenylalanine. Only the CDR3 DNA stays, 39 bases, in frame from base 1. Sequencing relied on an Illumina HiSeq 2500. Quantitative 5'-RACE with molecular barcodes was the method used to prepare the TCR beta libraries. In the authors' own workflow: Disease-linked TCR variants were identified with a new computational method built on a probabilistic model of VDJ rearrangement. TCRdb applied fastp at Q25 and MiXCR to the public reads, then kept only in-frame beta chains. Each record represents a unique CDR3 protein, reported with the most common genes and DNA among its rows. The authors' filters were not applied to this entry. The sample profile shows some 800,000 distinct CDR3 sequences; approximately 12% of them were found once. Jointly, the top ten make up 0.51% of the sample.

Of note for this clonotype: What antigen it recognizes has not been identified. No qualities accompany the bases; no much larger clone lies one base away.

The sequenced sample consisted of blood, either unsorted or a sorted T cell fraction (not recorded which). The clonotype was recovered from a male donor with ankylosing spondylitis. Recombination connected TRBV4-3 to TRBJ2-7; confidence is insufficient to name the D gene. The CDR3: CASSQEYGYEQYF. The nucleotides are TGCGCCAGCAGCCAAGAATATGGCTACGAGCAGTACTTC.